These 10 T cell receptor beta chains were sequenced from one sample in a study of control samples from healthy donors and cancer patients. Measured with immunoSEQ multiplex PCR; TCRdb has only the in-frame clones, and not every one. The repertoire has about 50,000 clones, 85% to 95% of them found once; the top ten carry roughly 0.8%. Specimen: PBMCs. The receptors shown here come from a man aged 25-40 years with colorectal cancer.

The chain carries TRBV6-2 or TRBV6-3 and TRBJ1-2; no firm D call. V lost 6 bases and J 6 bases, leaving 17 bases between the germline ends. CDR3 size: 14 residues. The germline V gene encodes CDR1 MNHEY and CDR2 SVGEGT. The CDR3 DNA sequence: TGTGCCAGCAGCCGGGAAAATTCTTGGAATGGCTACACCTTC. It yields the protein CASSRENSWNGYTF.

For the CDR3, the DNA is TGTGCCAGCAGCCAACTCACCGGGACAGGGAATTCACCCCTCCACTTT. It specifies CASSQLTGTGNSPLHF. The rearrangement joins TRBV3-1 (or the pseudogene TRBV3-2) to TRBJ1-6, with 9 bases that match TRBD1. After removal of 2 bases from V and 7 bases from J, the junction contained 6 bases not matched to a gene. This CDR3 spans 16 amino acids. Germline V gene sequence: CDR1 LGHDT, CDR2 YNNKEL (reference sequence).

About this clone: The same CDR3 is also encoded by other DNA sequences in this sample. The chain recombines TRBV19 with TRBJ1-5; the match to TRBD1 covers 7 bases. Germline CDR1 reads LNHDA; CDR2 reads SQIVND (reference sequence). Trimming took 7 bases from V and 5 from J; bases not matched to a gene: 5. The CDR3 runs to 13 residues. The CDR3 sequence: CASNDRAYQPQHF. As DNA, the CDR3 is TGTGCCAGTAATGACAGGGCCTATCAGCCCCAGCATTTT. Full variable domain (outside the CDR3, taken from reference TRBV19 and TRBJ1-5): DGGITQSPKYLFRKEGQNVTLSCEQNLNHDAMYWYRQDPGQGLRLIYYSQIVNDFQKGDIAEGYSVSREKKESFPLTVTSAQKNPTAFYLCASNDRAYQPQHFGDGTRLSIL.

This chain connects TRBV7-9 to TRBJ2-7; D gene uncertain. The CDR3 runs to 14 residues. Germline CDR1 is SEHNR and CDR2 is FQNEAQ (reference sequence). Trimming stripped 3 bases from V and 1 base from J, with 10 bases between. The CDR3 here is CASSLVGSSYEQYF. The CDR3 bases are TGTGCCAGCAGCTTGGTAGGGTCATCCTACGAGCAGTACTTC.

The chain employs TRBV6-5 and TRBJ2-1, with D possibly TRBD1 on 6 matching bases. Per the germline V gene, CDR1 is MNHEY and CDR2 is SVGAGI. This CDR3 spans 14 amino acids. Trimming took off 7 bases at V and 5 bases at J, with 15 bases between the two ends. CDR3 sequence reads: CASKTAGDNNEQFF. Here the CDR3 DNA reads TGTGCCAGCAAGACGGCAGGGGATAACAATGAGCAGTTCTTC.

The chain has TRBV5-1 and TRBJ1-3; D unclear. V lost 0 bases to trimming and J lost 0 bases, with 10 bases between them. Germline CDR1 is SGHRS and CDR2 is YFSETQ. This CDR3 comprises 16 residues. CDR3 residues: CASSLVENLSGNTIYF. The CDR3 nucleotides are TGCGCCAGCAGCTTGGTAGAGAACCTCTCTGGAAACACCATATATTTT.

As DNA, the CDR3 is TGTGCCAGCAGTTTATCGACGAGGGGAACAAAGACCCAGTACTTC. It is translated as CASSLSTRGTKTQYF. The gene calls are TRBV27 and TRBJ2-5, with D perhaps TRBD1 or TRBD2 (5 bases each). Per the germline V gene, CDR1 is MNHEY and CDR2 is SMNVEV (reference sequence). The germline V and J ends were trimmed by 0 bases and 6 bases, with 14 bases remaining between them. This CDR3 is built from 15 residues.

Regarding this clone: An end of the junction differs from the germline gene, which may be a read error. This same CDR3 is encoded by further DNA sequences in the sample. The chain joins TRBV2 to TRBJ1-5, with no clear D. The CDR3 covers 15 residues. Germline V lookup: CDR1 SNHLY, CDR2 FYNNEI. As DNA, the CDR3 is TGCGCCAGCTCAAGAAGGGCACTAGTGGATCAGCCCCAGCATTTT. It codes for CASSRRALVDQPQHF.

This rearrangement joins TRBV4-2 to TRBJ2-7; D gene ambiguous. The CDR3 spans 14 residues. Trimming pared 0 bases from V and 0 bases from J, leaving 6 bases between. The V gene's germline CDR1 is LGHNA and CDR2 YNFKEQ. The CDR3 protein is CASSQDIFSYEQYF. In DNA form, the CDR3 reads TGTGCCAGCAGCCAAGACATTTTCTCCTACGAGCAGTACTTC.

The chain uses TRBV3-1 (or the pseudogene TRBV3-2) and TRBJ1-2; D is undetermined. V lost 2 bases to trimming and J lost 0 bases, with 4 bases between them. This CDR3 is built from 13 residues. CDR1 LGHDT and CDR2 YNNKEL come from the germline V gene (reference sequence). The CDR3 nucleotides are TGTGCCAGCAGCCAAAATGCTAACTATGGCTACACCTTC. Encoded protein: CASSQNANYGYTF.